This TCR beta chain was recovered during a study of OX40 agonist ivuxolimab in advanced cancers. Overall study context: Previous treatment with anti-PD-1, anti-PD-L1 or anti-CTLA-4 therapy was allowed; 40% had received some.

Germline CDR1 reads SNHLY; CDR2 reads FYNNEI. Trimming removed 7 bases from V and 6 bases from J; junction bases left unmatched: 10. The CDR3 is 15 amino acids. Autoimmune disease history or systemic immunosuppression led to patient exclusion. Baseline was the first blood sampling point, followed by cycle 4 day 1 and cycle 7 day 1. Sequencing was performed with immunoSEQ multiplex PCR; in TCRdb, only in-frame clones are kept and a portion is missing. The sample lists tens of thousands of clones, around 80% occurring once. This clone has just a few counts. Its antigen remains unidentified. Study results and limitations: Part of the nonresponder group also had normalized T-cell clonal expansion that was low.

The receptor was isolated from an adult with an advanced solid tumor such as melanoma, head and neck, liver or kidney cancer. The chain is built from TRBV2 and TRBJ1-5; TRBD1 matches at 9 bases. This sample comprised CD4+ or CD8+ T cells sorted from blood, obtained in a trial of the OX40 agonist ivuxolimab. The CDR3 sequence is CASTSDRGSGQPQHF. The CDR3 nucleotides are TGTGCCAGCACCTCGGACAGGGGCTCTGGTCAGCCCCAGCATTTT.